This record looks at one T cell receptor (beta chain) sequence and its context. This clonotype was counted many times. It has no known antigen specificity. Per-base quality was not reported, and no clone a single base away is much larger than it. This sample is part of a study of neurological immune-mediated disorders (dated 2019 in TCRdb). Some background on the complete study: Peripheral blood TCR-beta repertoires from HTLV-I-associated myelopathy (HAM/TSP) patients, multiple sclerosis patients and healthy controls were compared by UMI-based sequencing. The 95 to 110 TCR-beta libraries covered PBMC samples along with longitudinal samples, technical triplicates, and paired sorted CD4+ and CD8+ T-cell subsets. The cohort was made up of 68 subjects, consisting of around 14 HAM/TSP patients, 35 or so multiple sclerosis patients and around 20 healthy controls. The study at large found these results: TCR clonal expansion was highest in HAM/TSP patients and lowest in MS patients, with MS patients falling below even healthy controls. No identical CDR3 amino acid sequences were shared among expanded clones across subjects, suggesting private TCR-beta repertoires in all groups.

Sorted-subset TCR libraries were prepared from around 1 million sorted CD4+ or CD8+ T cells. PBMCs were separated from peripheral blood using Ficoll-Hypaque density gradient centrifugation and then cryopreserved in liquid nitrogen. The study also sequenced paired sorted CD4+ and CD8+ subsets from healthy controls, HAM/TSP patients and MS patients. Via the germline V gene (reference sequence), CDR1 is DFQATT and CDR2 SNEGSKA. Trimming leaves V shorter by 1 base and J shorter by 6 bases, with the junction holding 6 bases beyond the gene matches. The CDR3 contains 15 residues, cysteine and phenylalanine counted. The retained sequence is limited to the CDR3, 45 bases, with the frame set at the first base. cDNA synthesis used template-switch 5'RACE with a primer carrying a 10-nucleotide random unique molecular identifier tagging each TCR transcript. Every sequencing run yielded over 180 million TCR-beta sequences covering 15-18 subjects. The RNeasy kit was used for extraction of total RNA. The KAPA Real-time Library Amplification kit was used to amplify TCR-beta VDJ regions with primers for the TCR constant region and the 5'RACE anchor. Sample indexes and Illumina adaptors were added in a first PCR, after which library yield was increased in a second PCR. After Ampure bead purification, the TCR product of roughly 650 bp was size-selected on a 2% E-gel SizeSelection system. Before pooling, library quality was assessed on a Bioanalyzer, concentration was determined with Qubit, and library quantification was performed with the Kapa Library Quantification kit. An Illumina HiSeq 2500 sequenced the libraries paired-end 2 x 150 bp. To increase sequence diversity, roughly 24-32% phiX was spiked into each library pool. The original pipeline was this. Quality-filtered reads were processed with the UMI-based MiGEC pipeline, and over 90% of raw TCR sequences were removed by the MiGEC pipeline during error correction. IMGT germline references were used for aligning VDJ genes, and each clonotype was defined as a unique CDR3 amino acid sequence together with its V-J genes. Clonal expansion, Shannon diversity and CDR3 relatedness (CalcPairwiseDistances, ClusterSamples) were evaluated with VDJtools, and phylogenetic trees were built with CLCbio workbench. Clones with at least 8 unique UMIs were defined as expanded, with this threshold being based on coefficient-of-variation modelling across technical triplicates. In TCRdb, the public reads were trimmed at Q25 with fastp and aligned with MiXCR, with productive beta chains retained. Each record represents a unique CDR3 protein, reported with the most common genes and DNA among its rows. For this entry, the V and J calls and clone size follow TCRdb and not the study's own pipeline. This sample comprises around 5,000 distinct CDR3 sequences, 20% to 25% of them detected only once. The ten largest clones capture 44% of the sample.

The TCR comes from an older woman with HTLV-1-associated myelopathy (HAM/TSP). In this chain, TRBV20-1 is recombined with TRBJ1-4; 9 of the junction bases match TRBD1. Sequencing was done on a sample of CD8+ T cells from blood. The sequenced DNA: TGCAGTGCTAGAGCCTGGGACAGGGTCGATGAAAAACTGTTTTTT. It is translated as CSARAWDRVDEKLFF.